A selection of T cell receptor beta chains follows, all from one sample in a study of T cells in Graves' hyperthyroidism and ophthalmopathy. TCRdb passed the multiplex PCR reads through MiXCR, listing each CDR3 protein once. The sample lists fewer than 400,000 distinct CDR3 sequences; over 12% were seen once. Input material: blood. The receptors were sampled from a man aged 50 to 60 with Graves' ophthalmopathy. Each CDR3 is given with its conserved first and last residue. Each record gives: J gene, clone size, V gene, D gene, CDR3 DNA, CDR3 protein. D genes are given only for firm matches. Some rows have no size entry. The others give once, few or many, or a class for an expanded clone.

j_call: TRBJ1-4
clone_size: few
v_call: TRBV11-3
d_call: NA
cdr3_nt: TGTGCCAGCAGCTTAGTCGGGGGGGCTGGTGAAAAACTGTTTTTT
cdr3_aa: CASSLVGGAGEKLFF

j_call: TRBJ1-2
clone_size: many
v_call: TRBV19
d_call: NA
cdr3_nt: TGTGCCAGTAGTCCCCTCCCGACAGACTATGGCTACACCTTC
cdr3_aa: CASSPLPTDYGYTF

j_call: TRBJ2-1
clone_size: many
v_call: TRBV15
d_call: NA
cdr3_nt: TGTGCCACCGGTCAGTCCTTAGGGCGGGGCGGACTTCGTGAGCAGTTCTTC
cdr3_aa: CATGQSLGRGGLREQFF

j_call: TRBJ2-7
clone_size: many
v_call: TRBV6-9
d_call: NA
cdr3_nt: TGTGCCAGCAGCCCTCTTACGATCGGGCAGTACTTC
cdr3_aa: CASSPLTIGQYF

j_call: TRBJ1-1
clone_size: many
v_call: TRBV30
d_call: NA
cdr3_nt: TGTGCCTGGAGTCGAGGACACGGAGGGGCAACTGAAGCTTTCTTT
cdr3_aa: CAWSRGHGGATEAFF

j_call: TRBJ2-3
clone_size: NA
v_call: TRBV20-1
d_call: NA
cdr3_nt: TGCAGTGCTAGAGAGGTGGGATTCACAGATACGCAGTATTTT
cdr3_aa: CSAREVGFTDTQYF

j_call: TRBJ1-1
clone_size: many
v_call: TRBV20-1
d_call: NA
cdr3_nt: TGCAGTGTCGGGGGAATGAACACTGAAGCTTTCTTT
cdr3_aa: CSVGGMNTEAFF

j_call: TRBJ2-7
clone_size: NA
v_call: TRBV28
d_call: NA
cdr3_nt: TGTGCCAGCTCTCCACCGGGGGCAGACTACGAGCAGTACTTC
cdr3_aa: CASSPPGADYEQYF

j_call: TRBJ1-5
clone_size: NA
v_call: TRBV15
d_call: NA
cdr3_nt: TGTGCCACCAGCAGAGATCGCTCTTGGGCCCAGCATTTT
cdr3_aa: CATSRDRSWAQHF

j_call: TRBJ2-1
clone_size: NA
v_call: TRBV7-9
d_call: TRBD2
cdr3_nt: TGTGCCACAACGATCCTAGCGGGAGAAAATGAGCAGTTCTTC
cdr3_aa: CATTILAGENEQFF

j_call: TRBJ2-1
clone_size: NA
v_call: TRBV27
d_call: NA
cdr3_nt: TGTGCCAGCAGTCCCATTGCGAACCGGATCCTACCATTTCAGTTCTTC
cdr3_aa: CASSPIANRILPFQFF

j_call: TRBJ2-2
clone_size: NA
v_call: TRBV7-9
d_call: TRBD1
cdr3_nt: TGTGCCAGCAGCTTAGAAGGCCCGGACAGGAAACACACCGGGGAGCTGTTTTTT
cdr3_aa: CASSLEGPDRKHTGELFF

j_call: TRBJ2-5
clone_size: NA
v_call: TRBV27
d_call: NA
cdr3_nt: TGTGCCAGCAGTTTAGTGTTTCCTTCAGAGACCCAGTACTTC
cdr3_aa: CASSLVFPSETQYF

j_call: TRBJ2-3
clone_size: NA
v_call: TRBV25-1
d_call: TRBD1
cdr3_nt: TGTGCCAGCAGGGACAGGGGGCCCACAGATACGCAGTATTTT
cdr3_aa: CASRDRGPTDTQYF

j_call: TRBJ2-3
clone_size: few
v_call: TRBV12-3/TRBV12-4
d_call: TRBD2
cdr3_nt: TGTGCCAGCAGCGCTAGCGGGTCCTTCACAGATACGCAGTATTTT
cdr3_aa: CASSASGSFTDTQYF

j_call: TRBJ2-1
clone_size: many
v_call: TRBV29-1
d_call: TRBD2
cdr3_nt: TGCAGCGTTGTGTCCAGCGGGAGGAATGAGCAGTTCTTC
cdr3_aa: CSVVSSGRNEQFF

j_call: TRBJ2-6
clone_size: few
v_call: TRBV12-3/TRBV12-4
d_call: TRBD2
cdr3_nt: TGTGCCAGCAGCCGGACTAGCGGGATCGGTGGGGCCAACGTCCTGACTTTC
cdr3_aa: CASSRTSGIGGANVLTF

j_call: TRBJ2-2
clone_size: many
v_call: TRBV11-3
d_call: NA
cdr3_nt: TGTGCCAGCAGCTTAAGGGGGAGCAGCACCGGGGAGCTGTTTTTT
cdr3_aa: CASSLRGSSTGELFF

j_call: TRBJ2-6
clone_size: NA
v_call: TRBV28
d_call: NA
cdr3_nt: TGTGCCAGCAGTTTCCTAGCCAACGTCCTGACTTTC
cdr3_aa: CASSFLANVLTF

j_call: TRBJ2-7
clone_size: many
v_call: TRBV9
d_call: NA
cdr3_nt: TGTGCCAGCAGCGTAGTGAGCGGACCCTCCTACGAGCAGTACTTC
cdr3_aa: CASSVVSGPSYEQYF

j_call: TRBJ2-5
clone_size: NA
v_call: TRBV15
d_call: TRBD2
cdr3_nt: TGTGCCACCAGCAGAGTGGGGAGGGGTGAGACCCAGTACTTC
cdr3_aa: CATSRVGRGETQYF

j_call: TRBJ2-1
clone_size: NA
v_call: TRBV29-1
d_call: TRBD2
cdr3_nt: TGCAGCGTTGAAGGTGCCCGACTAGCGGGAGGGAACGATGAGCAGTTCTTC
cdr3_aa: CSVEGARLAGGNDEQFF

j_call: TRBJ2-5
clone_size: NA
v_call: TRBV6-1
d_call: NA
cdr3_nt: TGTGCCAGCAGTGATCTTAGTGGACGGAGTTGGGACTTC
cdr3_aa: CASSDLSGRSWDF

j_call: TRBJ2-4
clone_size: few
v_call: TRBV29-1
d_call: NA
cdr3_nt: TGCAGCATGACTCTCTTAGCGGAGAACATTCAGTACTTC
cdr3_aa: CSMTLLAENIQYF

j_call: TRBJ2-5
clone_size: many
v_call: TRBV5-1
d_call: NA
cdr3_nt: TGCGCCAGCAGCTTGGGTGGAGCCTCACAAGAGACCCAGTACTTC
cdr3_aa: CASSLGGASQETQYF

j_call: TRBJ2-2
clone_size: many
v_call: TRBV2
d_call: TRBD1
cdr3_nt: TGTGCCAGCAGGGACAGGGGGTTTGGAACCGGGGAGCTGTTTTTT
cdr3_aa: CASRDRGFGTGELFF

j_call: TRBJ2-1
clone_size: NA
v_call: TRBV27
d_call: TRBD1
cdr3_nt: TGTGCCAGCAGTTTACGGGGGCAGGGGGCTTACAATGAGCAGTTCTTC
cdr3_aa: CASSLRGQGAYNEQFF

j_call: TRBJ2-3
clone_size: many
v_call: TRBV27
d_call: TRBD2
cdr3_nt: TGTGCCAGCAGTGGCAGGCAAATTCCTCTAGCGGGAGGATCAGATACGCAGTATTTT
cdr3_aa: CASSGRQIPLAGGSDTQYF

j_call: TRBJ1-1
clone_size: many
v_call: TRBV30
d_call: TRBD1
cdr3_nt: TGTGCCTGGAGCGCGGGACAGAACAGGGCAGCTTTCTTT
cdr3_aa: CAWSAGQNRAAFF

j_call: TRBJ2-3
clone_size: many
v_call: TRBV20-1
d_call: NA
cdr3_nt: TGCAGTGCTTCCATACTCACTAGCACAGATACGCAGTATTTT
cdr3_aa: CSASILTSTDTQYF

j_call: TRBJ2-5
clone_size: NA
v_call: TRBV11-3
d_call: NA
cdr3_nt: TGTGCCAGCAGCTCGGCCAGAGTTAAAGAGACCCAGTACTTC
cdr3_aa: CASSSARVKETQYF

j_call: TRBJ1-5
clone_size: few
v_call: TRBV19
d_call: NA
cdr3_nt: TGTGCCAGTAGTAACGGGGGATATAGCAATCAGCCCCAGCATTTT
cdr3_aa: CASSNGGYSNQPQHF

j_call: TRBJ1-2
clone_size: NA
v_call: TRBV2
d_call: TRBD1
cdr3_nt: TGTGCCAGCAGTGGACAGGGGTTCTCTGGCTACACCTTC
cdr3_aa: CASSGQGFSGYTF

j_call: TRBJ2-5
clone_size: many
v_call: TRBV20-1
d_call: TRBD1
cdr3_nt: TGCAGTGCAAAGGACAGGGGATCCGAGACCCAGTACTTC
cdr3_aa: CSAKDRGSETQYF

j_call: TRBJ2-7
clone_size: NA
v_call: TRBV18
d_call: NA
cdr3_nt: TGTGCCAGCTCACGAAACAACTACGAGCAGTACTTC
cdr3_aa: CASSRNNYEQYF

j_call: TRBJ2-2
clone_size: NA
v_call: TRBV5-1
d_call: TRBD2
cdr3_nt: TGCGCCAGCAGCCCCACCGGACTAGCGGGAGGAGGTACCGGGGAGCTGTTTTTT
cdr3_aa: CASSPTGLAGGGTGELFF